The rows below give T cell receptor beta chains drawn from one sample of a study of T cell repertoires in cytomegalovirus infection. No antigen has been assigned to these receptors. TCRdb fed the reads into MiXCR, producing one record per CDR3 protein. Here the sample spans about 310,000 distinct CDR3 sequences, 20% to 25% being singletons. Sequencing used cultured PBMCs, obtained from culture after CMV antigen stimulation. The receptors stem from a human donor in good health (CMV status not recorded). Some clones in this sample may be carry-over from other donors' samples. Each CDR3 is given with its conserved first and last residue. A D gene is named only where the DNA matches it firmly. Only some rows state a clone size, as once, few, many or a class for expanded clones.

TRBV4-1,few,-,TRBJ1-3,TGCGCCAGCAGCCAAGTTTCCGTCGCGGGAAACACCATATATTTT,CASSQVSVAGNTIYF
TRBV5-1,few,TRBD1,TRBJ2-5,TGCGCCAGCAGCCGCCAGGGGGCGCCTGGAGAGACCCAGTACTTC,CASSRQGAPGETQYF
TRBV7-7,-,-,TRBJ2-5,TGTGCCAGCAGCTGGGGAGAAAAGGAGACCCAGTACTTC,CASSWGEKETQYF
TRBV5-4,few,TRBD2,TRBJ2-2,TGTGCCAGCAGCGACCGACAGGGGACTAGCGGGAGGCGGACCGGGGAGCTGTTTTTT,CASSDRQGTSGRRTGELFF
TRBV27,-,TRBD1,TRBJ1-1,TGTGCCAGCAGTCGCAGGATAGGGGGCGGTTTGTACACTGAAGCTTTCTTT,CASSRRIGGGLYTEAFF
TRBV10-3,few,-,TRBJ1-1,TGTGCCATCAGTGGAGCGATGAACACTGAAGCTTTCTTT,CAISGAMNTEAFF
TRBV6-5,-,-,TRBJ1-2,TGTGCCAGCAGTTACATTTTGGTGGGCAGGCACTATGGCTACACCTTC,CASSYILVGRHYGYTF
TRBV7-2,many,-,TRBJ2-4,TGTGCCAGCAGCTTAGCCATAGGCTGGGCCCCTAGAACCAAAAACATTCAGTACTTC,CASSLAIGWAPRTKNIQYF
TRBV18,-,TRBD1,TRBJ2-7,TGTGCCAGCTCACCACGGGAACCGACAGGGGTGCACGAGCAGTACTTC,CASSPREPTGVHEQYF
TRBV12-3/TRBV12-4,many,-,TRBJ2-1,TGTGCCAGCAGTCTGCCAGGGCTACACTCCTACAATGAGCAGTTCTTC,CASSLPGLHSYNEQFF
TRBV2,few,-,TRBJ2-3,TGTGCCAGCAGTGAAGCGCTTCGAGGGGTAGTATTCACAGATACGCAGTATTTT,CASSEALRGVVFTDTQYF
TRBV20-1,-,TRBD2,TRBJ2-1,TGCAGTGCTAGAGTGCGGGAGACGTACAATGAGCAGTTCTTC,CSARVRETYNEQFF
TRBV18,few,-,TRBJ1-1,TGTGCCAGCCGCCAGGACAGAGACAACACTGAAGCTTTCTTT,CASRQDRDNTEAFF
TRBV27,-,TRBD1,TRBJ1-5,TGTGCCAGCAGTTCAGCGGGACAGAGATATAGCAATCAGCCCCAGCATTTT,CASSSAGQRYSNQPQHF
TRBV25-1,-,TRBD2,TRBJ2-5,TGTGCCAGCAGTGGACTAGCGGGAGAGGTAGAGACCCAGTACTTC,CASSGLAGEVETQYF
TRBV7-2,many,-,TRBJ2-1,TGTGCCAGCAGCCCTTCAGGCAATGAGCAGTTCTTC,CASSPSGNEQFF
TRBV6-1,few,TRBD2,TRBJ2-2,TGTGCCAGCAAAGTACCTTTAGCGGGGGGGAACACCGGGGAGCTGTTTTTT,CASKVPLAGGNTGELFF
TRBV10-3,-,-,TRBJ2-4,TGTGCCATCAGTGAGCCCGCCGGACCCAAAAACATTCAGTACTTC,CAISEPAGPKNIQYF
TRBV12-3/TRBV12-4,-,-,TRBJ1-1,TGTGCCAGCAAACTGACACGATTTTTGAACACTGAAGCTTTCTTT,CASKLTRFLNTEAFF
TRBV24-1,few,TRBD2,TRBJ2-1,TGTGCCACCAGCTCCGCGGGAGCCCAAGGGTACAATGAGCAGTTCTTC,CATSSAGAQGYNEQFF
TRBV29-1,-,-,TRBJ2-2,TGCAGCGTTGGTGAGGGCGGGGAGCTGTTTTTT,CSVGEGGELFF
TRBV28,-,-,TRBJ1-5,TGTGCCAGCAGCCCCACATCTAGCAATCAGCCCCAGCATTTT,CASSPTSSNQPQHF
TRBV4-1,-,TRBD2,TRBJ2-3,TGCGCCAGCAGCCAAGACAGACTAGCGGGAGGGCAAGATACGCAGTATTTT,CASSQDRLAGGQDTQYF
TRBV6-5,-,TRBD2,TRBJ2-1,TGTGCCAGCAGTCGGACTAGCGGGAGGGGAGGGCACAATGAGCAGTTCTTC,CASSRTSGRGGHNEQFF